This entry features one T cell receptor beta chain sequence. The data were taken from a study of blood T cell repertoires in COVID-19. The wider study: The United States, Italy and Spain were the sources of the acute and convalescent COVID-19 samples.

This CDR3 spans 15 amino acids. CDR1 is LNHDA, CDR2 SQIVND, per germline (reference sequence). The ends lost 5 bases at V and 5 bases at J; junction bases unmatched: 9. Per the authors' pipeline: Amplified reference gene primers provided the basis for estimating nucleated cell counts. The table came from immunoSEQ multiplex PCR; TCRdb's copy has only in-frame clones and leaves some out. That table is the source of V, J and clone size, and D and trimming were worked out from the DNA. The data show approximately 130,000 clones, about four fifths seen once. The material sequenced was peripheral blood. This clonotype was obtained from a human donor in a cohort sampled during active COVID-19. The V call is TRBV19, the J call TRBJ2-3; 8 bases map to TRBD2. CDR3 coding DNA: TGTGCCAGTAGTGACTTCGGGGGGGAAGGAGATACGCAGTATTTT. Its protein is CASSDFGGEGDTQYF.